The 4 T cell receptor beta chains given below trace back to one sample, sequenced in a study of cytotoxic CD8 clonotypes in ibrutinib-treated CLL. Using immunoSEQ multiplex PCR, the repertoire was profiled, and TCRdb retains in-frame clones only, with some absent. The sample includes around 150,000 clones, 70% to 90% of them seen just once. The specimen comprised PBMCs, sampled at disease progression, from a patient treated with ibrutinib. These receptors all stem from a human donor with chronic lymphocytic leukemia.

The chain employs TRBV7-2 and TRBJ1-2, with D perhaps TRBD1 (6 bases). CDR3 length: 17 amino acids. V lost 1 base and J 0 bases, leaving 15 bases between the germline ends. Germline CDR1 reads SGHTA; CDR2 reads FQGNSA. The CDR3: CASSLVPPTGANYGYTF. The CDR3 nucleotides are TGTGCCAGCAGCTTAGTGCCCCCGACAGGAGCTAACTATGGCTACACCTTC.

The rearrangement links TRBV5-4 to TRBJ2-5; D unclear. The CDR3 loop spans 13 amino acids. Per the germline V gene, CDR1 is SGHNT and CDR2 is YYREEE (reference sequence). Deletions cut 0 bases from V and 4 bases from J, with 7 bases between. CDR3 protein: CASSLGPLETQYF. The DNA for the CDR3 is TGTGCCAGCAGCTTGGGGCCTCTAGAGACCCAGTACTTC.

This clone has a handful of counts. CDR3 sequence reads: CASSLLAGEPDTQYF. CDR3 nucleotide sequence: TGTGCCAGCAGCCTACTAGCGGGAGAACCAGATACGCAGTATTTT. The V and J genes are TRBV6-5 and TRBJ2-3, with 11 nucleotides matching TRBD2. The CDR3 has 15 amino acids. Germline-derived CDR1 and CDR2 are MNHEY and SVGAGI. V dropped 6 bases and J dropped 4; count of bases not matched to a gene: 6.

This rearrangement joins TRBV30 to TRBJ2-7; possible D gene TRBD2, 6 bases. This CDR3 contains 15 residues. Trimming pared 2 bases from V and 2 bases from J, leaving 16 bases between. Germline values: CDR1 GTSNPN, CDR2 SVGIG (reference sequence). The CDR3 spells CAWSNGAGPTYEQYF. The DNA of the CDR3 is TGTGCCTGGAGTAACGGAGCGGGCCCCACCTACGAGCAGTACTTC.